This entry lists 23 T cell receptor beta chains sequenced from one sample in a study of T cells in Graves' hyperthyroidism and ophthalmopathy. RNA transcripts gave rise to amplified TCR beta CDR3 regions. When the TCR CDR3 underwent first-round RT-PCR, the HTBI primer set was used. In TCRdb, the multiplex PCR reads were re-called with MiXCR into one record per CDR3 protein. The repertoire holds more than 600,000 distinct CDR3 sequences, with 16% as singletons. Material: blood. The receptors originated from a man younger than 35 with Graves' hyperthyroidism.

The V and J genes are TRBV20-1 and TRBJ2-1; D is unclear. Per the germline V gene, CDR1 is DFQATT and CDR2 is SNEGSKA (reference sequence). This CDR3 has 12 amino acids. Trimming left V 6 bases short and J 7 bases short, with 13 bases between. CDR3 DNA sequence: TGCAGTGCCAACGACGGTGAAAATGAGCAGTTCTTC. Translation gives CSANDGENEQFF.

The V gene is TRBV6-2 or TRBV6-3, the J gene TRBJ2-1; TRBD2 agrees at 8 bases. This CDR3 has 16 residues. From germline, CDR1 is MNHEY and CDR2 SVGEGT. The V segment lost 1 base and the J segment 6 bases; nucleotides outside the gene matches: 8. CDR3 bases: TGTGCCAGCAGTTACTACGCGGGGGGACTACCCAATGAGCAGTTCTTC. Translating it yields CASSYYAGGLPNEQFF.

Note on this clonotype: One end of the junction does not line up with germline, which may come from a read error. This rearrangement joins TRBV28 to TRBJ1-4; D may be TRBD1 (5 bases). This CDR3 region has 15 residues. The germline V gene encodes CDR1 MDHEN and CDR2 SYDVKM. The DNA for the CDR3 is TGTGCCATCGGGACGGCCGATGCAACTGATGAAAAACTGTTTTTT. This sequence encodes CAIGTADATDEKLFF.

As to this clonotype: A much larger clone is a single base away; this may be a read error. This chain connects TRBV20-1 to TRBJ2-7; 11 bases map to TRBD2. This CDR3 is built from 15 residues. V dropped 5 bases and J dropped 6; count of bases not matched to a gene: 12. Per germline, CDR1 DFQATT and CDR2 SNEGSKA (reference sequence). The CDR3 coding sequence is TGCAGTGCTGGTTTTAGACTAGCGGGGTTGGGCGAGCAGTACTTC. It encodes CSAGFRLAGLGEQYF.

This clonotype was seen more than once but under ten times. Being one base from a much bigger clone, this may be a read error. The rearrangement uses TRBV28 and TRBJ2-7; D is perhaps TRBD1 (5 bases). The CDR3 totals 15 residues. From germline, CDR1 is MDHEN and CDR2 SYDVKM. Trimming pared 4 bases from V and 6 bases from J, leaving 19 bases between. This CDR3 reads CASSSDPGQGGEQYF. The CDR3 DNA reads as TGTGCCAGCAGTTCTGACCCCGGCCAGGGTGGCGAGCAGTACTTC.

V gene TRBV14 combines with J gene TRBJ2-1; 12 nucleotides agree with TRBD1. CDR1 and CDR2 (germline): SGHDN, FVKESK. V shed 0 bases, J shed 6 bases, and the junction held 9 bases outside the gene matches. The CDR3 consists of 18 residues. The CDR3, as DNA: TGTGCCAGCAGCCAAGATGAGTCCGGGACAGGGGGCTTCAATGAGCAGTTCTTC. Translation gives CASSQDESGTGGFNEQFF.

This chain uses TRBV20-1 with TRBJ2-5; a weak D match, TRBD2 (5 bases). The V and J ends lost 3 bases and 1 base respectively, with 12 bases between them. Germline CDR1 DFQATT, CDR2 SNEGSKA (reference sequence). The CDR3 is 14 residues long. CDR3 in amino acids: CSASSQDFQETQYF. CDR3 DNA: TGCAGTGCTAGTTCTCAGGACTTCCAAGAGACCCAGTACTTC.

This clonotype was counted only a few times. The chain combines TRBV19 with TRBJ2-7; a possible D gene is TRBD2 (6 bases). Looked up from germline, CDR1 is LNHDA and CDR2 is SQIVND (reference sequence). Deletions cut 5 bases from V and 4 bases from J, with 18 bases between. CDR3 size: 15 residues. The CDR3 loop reads CASSPHIGLIYEQYF. CDR3 DNA sequence: TGTGCCAGTAGTCCCCACATTGGACTAATATACGAGCAGTACTTC.

The rearrangement joins TRBV20-1 to TRBJ2-5, with 9 bases lining up with TRBD1. Germline-derived CDR1 and CDR2 are DFQATT and SNEGSKA (reference sequence). V dropped 3 bases and J dropped 9; count of bases not matched to a gene: 14. There are 15 residues in the CDR3. CDR3 sequence (DNA): TGCAGTGCTAGGGGTCGGGACAGGGCTGCCTCGGCCCAGTACTTC. Translation gives CSARGRDRAASAQYF.

The chain employs TRBV7-9 and TRBJ2-5; a possible D gene is TRBD2 (5 bases). Trimming removed 3 bases from V and 5 bases from J, with 13 bases in between. This CDR3 spans 14 amino acids. Germline CDR1 reads SEHNR; CDR2 reads FQNEAQ (reference sequence). In nucleotides, the CDR3 is TGTGCCAGCAGCTTTAGCGTGGCGCCCGAGACCCAGTACTTC. Translation: CASSFSVAPETQYF.

There are a few counts of this clonotype. The rearrangement uses TRBV28 and TRBJ2-4; D remains unclear. V lost 2 bases and J 0 bases, leaving 8 bases between the germline ends. Per germline, CDR1 MDHEN and CDR2 SYDVKM. This CDR3 is 15 amino acids long. The CDR3 here is CASSLKSLAKNIQYF. The DNA of the CDR3 is TGTGCCAGCAGTTTAAAATCTTTAGCCAAAAACATTCAGTACTTC.

This clonotype was recorded at least ten times. The rearrangement joins TRBV15 to TRBJ1-5; no clear D. The CDR3 loop spans 15 amino acids. V lost 1 base and J 2 bases, leaving 9 bases between the germline ends. Germline V gene lookup returns CDR1 LNHNV and CDR2 YYDKDF (reference sequence). The CDR3 nucleotides read TGTGCCACCAGCAGAGTTGGGCAGGGCAATCAGCCCCAGCATTTT. Protein: CATSRVGQGNQPQHF.

The chain has TRBV29-1 and TRBJ2-2; no definite D call. This CDR3 region has 12 residues. Trimming cost V 2 bases and J 5 bases, with 6 bases left between them. Germline V gene sequence: CDR1 SQVTM, CDR2 ANQGSEA. The CDR3 spells CSVEPRTGELFF. The CDR3, as DNA: TGCAGCGTTGAACCAAGGACCGGGGAGCTGTTTTTT.

The genes are TRBV3-1 and TRBJ2-5, with a tentative D call TRBD1 (5 bases). The germline CDR1 and CDR2 sequences are LGHDT and YNNKEL (reference sequence). The CDR3 length is 15 residues. Trimming removed 2 bases from V and 2 bases from J, with 12 bases in between. The CDR3 coding sequence is TGTGCCAGCAGCCAAACAAGGGGATGGCAAGAGACCCAGTACTTC. It translates to CASSQTRGWQETQYF.

This clonotype was detected many times. The chain uses TRBV20-1 and TRBJ2-7; tentative D call: TRBD1 (5 bases). The CDR3 contains 11 residues. Trimming shortened V by 5 bases and J by 3 bases, and 8 bases separated the two germline ends. Germline lookup yields CDR1 DFQATT and CDR2 SNEGSKA (reference sequence). CDR3 protein: CSAQGGYEQYF. The DNA for the CDR3 is TGCAGTGCTCAGGGTGGCTACGAGCAGTACTTC.

This clonotype appeared a few times. The chain recombines TRBV7-2 with TRBJ2-7; D gene uncertain. The CDR3 runs 13 residues. Per germline, CDR1 SGHTA and CDR2 FQGNSA. The V end was cut by 1 base, the J end by 5 bases, with 9 bases between. CDR3 region: CASSLGARDEQYF. CDR3 DNA sequence: TGTGCCAGCAGCTTAGGGGCACGGGACGAGCAGTACTTC.

The chain combines TRBV6-1 with TRBJ2-5; a weak D match, TRBD2 (5 bases). Per germline, CDR1 MNHNS and CDR2 SASEGT. V shed 3 bases and J shed 9 bases, with 11 bases lying between them. This CDR3 has 12 residues. CDR3 DNA: TGTGCCAGCAGTGAGAACACCGGGGCCCAGTACTTC. Translating it yields CASSENTGAQYF.

The sample holds many counts of this clonotype. V usage is TRBV2 and J usage is TRBJ1-1; D unresolved. The V end was cut by 6 bases, the J end by 4 bases, with 12 bases between. This CDR3 is built from 13 residues. Germline values: CDR1 SNHLY, CDR2 FYNNEI. This CDR3 is CASSMESGTEAFF. The CDR3 nucleotides read TGTGCCAGCAGCATGGAAAGTGGCACTGAAGCTTTCTTT.

This clonotype was observed once. The chain has TRBV24-1 and TRBJ2-3; the D is unclear. The V gene lost 3 bases and the J gene lost 2 bases, with 14 bases spanning the gap. Germline CDR1 is KGHDR and CDR2 is SFDVKD. This CDR3 spans 16 amino acids. The CDR3 sequence is CATSDATCGYTDTQYF. CDR3 nucleotides: TGTGCCACCAGTGATGCCACTTGCGGTTACACAGATACGCAGTATTTT.

This clonotype was detected a few times. The chain is built from TRBV3-1 and TRBJ2-3; TRBD2 is a possible D gene (5 bases). CDR3 length: 16 amino acids. Germline V lookup: CDR1 LGHDT, CDR2 YNNKEL (reference sequence). Trimming stripped 2 bases from V and 1 base from J, with 13 bases between. In DNA form, the CDR3 reads TGTGCCAGCAGCCAAAGCCCGCGGGTAGGCACAGATACGCAGTATTTT. Its translation: CASSQSPRVGTDTQYF.

This clonotype was picked up a small number of times. The chain combines TRBV19 with TRBJ2-5; D possibly corresponds to TRBD1 (6 bases). This CDR3 is 13 amino acids long. Trimming took 9 bases from V and 5 from J, leaving 16 bases between them. Germline CDR1 reads LNHDA; CDR2 reads SQIVND (reference sequence). The CDR3, as DNA: TGTGCCAGCGCAGGGGACCATCAGGAGACCCAGTACTTC. It encodes CASAGDHQETQYF.

The chain employs TRBV5-1 and TRBJ2-1; a weak D match, TRBD2 (5 bases). Trimming stripped 5 bases from V and 4 bases from J, with 10 bases between. This CDR3 spans 13 amino acids. Germline V gene data show CDR1 as SGHRS and CDR2 as YFSETQ. The CDR3 nucleotides are TGCGCCAGCAGGCGGGCAGCTTACAATGAGCAGTTCTTC. Amino acid sequence: CASRRAAYNEQFF. Full variable domain (rest looked up from reference TRBV5-1 and TRBJ2-1): KAGVTQTPRYLIKTRGQQVTLSCSPISGHRSVSWYQQTPGQGLQFLFEYFSETQRNKGNFPGRFSGRQFSNSRSEMNVSTLELGDSALYLCASRRAAYNEQFFGPGTRLTVL.

This clonotype has a handful of counts. V is TRBV3-1 and J is TRBJ2-3; 7 bases line up with TRBD2. J gave up 1 base and V 4 bases, and 5 bases lay outside the gene matches. Germline V gives CDR1 LGHDT, CDR2 YNNKEL (reference sequence). The CDR3 spans 15 residues. The CDR3 spells CASSRGGDGTDTQYF. The CDR3 DNA sequence: TGTGCCAGCAGCCGCGGGGGAGACGGCACAGATACGCAGTATTTT.